This T cell receptor beta chain was sequenced during a study of CD8 T cells in ankylosing spondylitis. Findings and caveats of the study: A motif of roughly 8 highly homologous TCR beta variants was seen as apparently characteristic of ankylosing spondylitis blood. Reportedly, disease-linked clones are significantly enriched in ankylosing spondylitis patients' matched synovial fluid.

Using its own MiXCR run on the 5' RACE reads, TCRdb lists one record per CDR3 protein. The repertoire holds some 220,000 distinct CDR3 sequences, with roughly 8.2% as singletons. Of note for this clonotype: The antigen is unknown.

V dropped 3 bases and J dropped 16; count of bases not matched to a gene: 26. The germline V gene encodes CDR1 DFQATT and CDR2 SNEGSKA (reference sequence). The CDR3 is 18 amino acids. The source of this sequence is a female donor with ankylosing spondylitis or in good health (not recorded which). The sample taken for sequencing was blood, either unsorted or a sorted T cell fraction (not recorded which). The J gene is TRBJ2-1, the V gene TRBV20-1, with TRBD1 matching 11 bases. This CDR3 is CSASFNKVPGQGVHRVFF. DNA for the CDR3: TGCAGTGCTAGTTTTAATAAGGTTCCGGGACAGGGGGTTCACCGAGTATTCTTC.